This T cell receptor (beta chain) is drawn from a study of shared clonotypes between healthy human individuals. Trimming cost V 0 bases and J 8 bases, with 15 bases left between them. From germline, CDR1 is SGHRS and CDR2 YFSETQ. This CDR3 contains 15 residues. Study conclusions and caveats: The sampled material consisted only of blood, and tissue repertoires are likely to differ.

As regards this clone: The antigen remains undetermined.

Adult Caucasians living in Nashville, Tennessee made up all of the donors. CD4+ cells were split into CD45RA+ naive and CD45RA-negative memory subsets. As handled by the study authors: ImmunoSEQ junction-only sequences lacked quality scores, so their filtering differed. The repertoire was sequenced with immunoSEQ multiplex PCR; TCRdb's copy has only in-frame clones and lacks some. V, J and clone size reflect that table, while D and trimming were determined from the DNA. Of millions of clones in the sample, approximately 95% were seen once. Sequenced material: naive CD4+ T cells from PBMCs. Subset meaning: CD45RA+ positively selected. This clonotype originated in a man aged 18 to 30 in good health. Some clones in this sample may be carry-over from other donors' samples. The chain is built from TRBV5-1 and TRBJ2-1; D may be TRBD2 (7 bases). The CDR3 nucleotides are TGCGCCAGCAGCTTGGAGGCCGCGGGGGCGGATGAGCAGTTCTTC. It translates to CASSLEAAGADEQFF.